This T cell receptor (beta chain) came from a study of STAT5B mutations in CD4+ large granular lymphocyte leukemia. How the authors handled the data: The detection floor for productive clonotype frequency was 2.59 x 10-5. Sequenced by immunoSEQ multiplex PCR; TCRdb stores in-frame clones only, minus some. V and J calls and clone size are copied from that table; D and trimming were computed from the DNA. Here the sample spans fewer than 50,000 clones, 84% being singletons. A note on this clone: Antigen specificity is unknown.

Buffy coats from healthy blood donors served as controls. Broader study findings: TRBV06-family usage was enriched in top patient clones (8/27) versus controls (2/35). Main leukemic clonotypes were patient-specific, but more than 20% appeared at low frequency elsewhere.

Germline CDR1 and CDR2: MNHNS and SASEGT. This CDR3 has 14 residues. Trimming took off 0 bases at V and 6 bases at J, with 12 bases between the two ends. The material sequenced was CD4+ T cells from blood buffy coats. The TCR was taken from a human donor in good health. V gene TRBV6-1 combines with J gene TRBJ2-7; D is unclear. The CDR3 region has the DNA TGTGCCAGCAGTGAAGCGAACGGCTTGGGCGAGCAGTACTTC. Translation: CASSEANGLGEQYF.